The source of this TCR beta chain is a study of T cell responses to AZD1222 COVID-19 vaccine. V was cut by 6 bases and J by 3 bases, with 11 bases left in between. Germline V gene lookup returns CDR1 MNHEY and CDR2 SVGAGI. The CDR3 has 13 residues. The assay was immunoSEQ multiplex PCR, and TCRdb's table has in-frame clones only and misses some. This repertoire shows around 200,000 clones, approximately 91% found once; its top ten account for 0.75% to 1%. The source of this sequence is an adult in good health. V gene TRBV6-5 combines with J gene TRBJ2-5; D could derive from TRBD1 or TRBD2 (5 bases each). Sequenced material: peripheral blood, taken on day 0 of AZD1222 vaccination. The CDR3 coding sequence is TGTGCCAGCAGGGACTGGGACGAAGAGACCCAGTACTTC. Encoded protein: CASRDWDEETQYF.